Each of the 5 T cell receptor beta chains below was sequenced from the same sample in a study of glioma-infiltrating T cells after dendritic cell vaccination. Repertoires were generated with immunoSEQ multiplex PCR, while TCRdb's copy carries only in-frame clones and drops some. The data hold over 90,000 clones, with 75% to 85% observed a single time. Sequenced here: blood, sampled before dendritic cell vaccination. The receptors shown here come from a human donor with glioblastoma.

Only a few counts were recorded for this clone. The chain employs TRBV7-8 and TRBJ1-2; TRBD1 agrees at 7 bases. Germline assignment: CDR1 SGHVS and CDR2 FQNEAQ. V dropped 1 base and J dropped 8; count of bases not matched to a gene: 10. The CDR3 extends over 15 amino acids. The CDR3 DNA is TGTGCCAGCAGCTTAGACTACAGGGGAGGTGAAGGCTACACCTTC. This encodes CASSLDYRGGEGYTF. Looking up the rest from reference TRBV7-8 and TRBJ1-2 gives the full variable domain: GAGVSQSPRYKVAKRGQDVALRCDPISGHVSLFWYQQALGQGPEFLTYFQNEAQLDKSGLPSDRFFAERPEGSVSTLKIQRTQQEDSAVYLCASSLDYRGGEGYTFGSGTRLTVV.

J is TRBJ2-1 and V is TRBV2, with 7 bases matching TRBD1. Unmatched junction bases numbered 7, after V lost 6 bases and J lost 5 bases. This CDR3 has 14 amino acids. Germline V gene data show CDR1 as SNHLY and CDR2 as FYNNEI. This CDR3 reads CASSGQVYDNEQFF. The CDR3 bases are TGTGCCAGCAGCGGACAGGTTTACGACAATGAGCAGTTCTTC.

This clone was recorded a few times. The genes are TRBV7-9 and TRBJ2-1; maybe TRBD1 (5 bases). The ends were cut back, 5 bases at V and 14 bases at J, with 19 bases in the middle. Germline CDR1 reads SEHNR; CDR2 reads FQNEAQ (reference sequence). The CDR3 has 13 residues. CDR3 nucleotide sequence: TGTGCCAGCAGCACCTATCTAATATTAGGGGAGTTCTTC. Its protein product is CASSTYLILGEFF.

The chain uses TRBV9 and TRBJ2-1; TRBD2 aligns across 15 bases. CDR1 and CDR2 from the germline V gene are SGDLS and YYNGEE. The CDR3 sequence is 17 residues long. V lost 1 base, J lost 7 bases, and 6 bases stayed unmatched. The DNA of the CDR3 is TGTGCCAGCAGCGTATCAGGGACTAGCGGGGGGTTAAATGAGCAGTTCTTC. Translated: CASSVSGTSGGLNEQFF.

This chain links TRBV19 with TRBJ1-3; 9 bases map to TRBD1. Germline V lookup: CDR1 LNHDA, CDR2 SQIVND (reference sequence). The V and J ends lost 0 bases and 4 bases, in that order; junction bases with no gene match: 4. This CDR3 spans 16 amino acids. The CDR3 loop is CASSIETGGVGNTIYF. The CDR3 region has the DNA TGTGCCAGTAGTATAGAAACAGGGGGCGTGGGAAACACCATATATTTT.